The clone carrying this TCR beta chain has a handful of counts. This sample is part of a study of blood T cell repertoires in COVID-19. Across the whole study: Some COVID-19 samples were acute and others convalescent; all came from the United States, Italy and Spain. Sample material is recorded as cDNA or gDNA derived from T cells, B-cell-depleted T cells, or PBMCs.

Per the authors' pipeline: How many nucleated cells were present was estimated from reference gene primer amplification. The assay was immunoSEQ multiplex PCR, and TCRdb's table has in-frame clones only and misses some. V, J and clone size are those of that table, while D and trimming were read from the DNA. The data contain approximately 28,000 clones, 72% of them seen just once; the ten biggest clones take up roughly 20%. This clonotype was obtained from a boy aged 2 to 10 with active or convalescent COVID-19. What was sequenced was peripheral blood.

CDR3 sequence (DNA): TGTGCCAGCAGTGAGGGCGGGATCCTCTACGAGCAGTACTTC. This sequence encodes CASSEGGILYEQYF. This rearrangement joins TRBV2 to TRBJ2-7; a weak D match, TRBD2 (6 bases). Trimming cost V 3 bases and J 3 bases, with 12 bases left between them. CDR3 length: 14 residues. CDR1 and CDR2 from the germline V gene are SNHLY and FYNNEI.